This T cell receptor beta chain was recovered during a study of shared clonotypes between healthy human individuals. Notes on the study in general: What naive subsets generally showed was a larger estimated richness than memory subsets showed. Despite large depth, sorted-subset datasets appeared incompletely sequenced. Relative to clonotypes present in all four donors, those not shared had lower generation probabilities.

Original processing methods: ImmunoSEQ output lacked quality scores and full-length reads, limiting matched filtering. The assay was immunoSEQ multiplex PCR, and TCRdb's table has in-frame clones only and misses some. V, J and clone size derive from that table, while D and trimming were established from the DNA sequence. The sample shows around 650,000 clones, 95% to 97% of them seen only once. Naive CD8 populations comprised CD45RO-negative cells positively selected for CCR7, excluding terminally differentiated effector memory CD45RA+ cells. CDR1 is MNHEY and CDR2 is SMNVEV in the germline V gene (reference sequence). The V gene lost 2 bases and the J gene lost 4 bases, with 17 bases spanning the gap. The CDR3 covers 16 residues. Notes on this clone: What it recognizes is unknown.

Sequencing input: naive CD8+ T cells sorted from blood. This receptor was identified in a woman in her 30s in good health. The V gene is TRBV27, the J gene TRBJ1-2; D possibly corresponds to TRBD1 (5 bases). CDR3 in amino acids: CASSLGPGSGSYGYTF. CDR3 nucleotide sequence: TGTGCCAGCAGTTTAGGACCAGGGTCAGGGTCCTATGGCTACACCTTC.